A single sample gave rise to the 21 T cell receptor beta chains below, sequenced in a study of T cells in localized non-small cell lung cancer. This table comes from immunoSEQ multiplex PCR, and its TCRdb copy is limited to in-frame clones, with some not included. The sample carries about 11,000 clones, roughly 80% recorded once. This sample comprised peripheral blood mononuclear cells, obtained before any cancer treatment. These receptors were taken from a female donor aged 60 or older with stage II lung adenocarcinoma.

This chain links TRBV7-9 with TRBJ2-7, with unresolved D. The CDR3 extends over 11 amino acids. V shed 3 bases and J shed 9 bases, with 9 bases lying between them. Germline lookup yields CDR1 SEHNR and CDR2 FQNEAQ (reference sequence). The CDR3 coding sequence is TGTGCCAGCAGCTTTAAGGCGGTGCAGTACTTC. It specifies CASSFKAVQYF.

Notes on this clone: A read error may explain this, as a much larger clone is one base away. V gene TRBV18 combines with J gene TRBJ2-7; TRBD1 might be the D (8 bases). This CDR3 contains 17 residues. Per germline, CDR1 KGHSH and CDR2 LQKENI. With 0 bases removed from V and 2 bases from J, the gap between germline ends came to 17 bases. The CDR3 region has the DNA TGTGCCAGCTCACCACCCTGGGGGGGGACAGGACCCTACGAGCAGTACTTC. Amino acid sequence: CASSPPWGGTGPYEQYF.

The rearrangement uses TRBV7-2 and TRBJ1-2; TRBD1 matches 7 bases. The J segment lost 5 bases and the V segment lost 1 base, leaving 1 base of the junction unmatched. Germline CDR1 reads SGHTA; CDR2 reads FQGNSA. This CDR3 comprises 13 residues. CDR3 coding DNA: TGTGCCAGCAGCTTAGGACAGGGTTATGGCTACACCTTC. The encoded protein is CASSLGQGYGYTF.

This clone appeared a few times. The chain joins TRBV10-2 to TRBJ1-1; D is perhaps TRBD1 (5 bases). Germline CDR1 WSHSY, CDR2 SAAADI. V dropped 6 bases and J dropped 6 bases, with 23 bases sitting between them. The CDR3 consists of 16 residues. The DNA for the CDR3 is TGCGCCAGCAGCCTGTACCCTTCAGGGTCCTGGGCTGAAGCTTTCTTT. Residues: CASSLYPSGSWAEAFF.

This clone was counted a single time. This chain uses TRBV15 with TRBJ1-1; 7 bases are a match to TRBD1. CDR1 and CDR2 from the germline V gene are LNHNV and YYDKDF (reference sequence). V shed 7 bases and J 4 bases; nucleotides not matched to a gene: 9. The CDR3 length is 14 residues. CDR3 protein: CATTPTGMGTEAFF. CDR3 DNA sequence: TGTGCCACCACTCCGACAGGGATGGGCACTGAAGCTTTCTTT.

This sequence joins TRBV29-1 and TRBJ2-7; D remains unclear. In germline, CDR1 is SQVTM, CDR2 ANQGSEA. Deletions cut 8 bases from V and 10 bases from J, with 18 bases between. The CDR3 is 11 residues long. DNA of the CDR3: TGCAGCTCCTGGGGAAGCTCAGGACAGTACTTC. Translated: CSSWGSSGQYF.

The chain has TRBV30 and TRBJ2-3, with D maybe TRBD1 (5 bases). V lost 1 base, J lost 9 bases, and 14 bases lay in between. There are 13 residues in the CDR3. Germline lookup yields CDR1 GTSNPN and CDR2 SVGIG (reference sequence). CDR3 sequence: CAWSALLGATQYF. CDR3 nucleotide sequence: TGTGCCTGGAGTGCCCTCCTTGGGGCGACGCAGTATTTT.

This clone was counted a few times. This chain joins TRBV4-3 and TRBJ2-2, with TRBD2 as a possible D gene (7 bases). Trimming cost V 3 bases and J 1 base, with 12 bases left between them. There are 16 residues in the CDR3. Germline CDR1 and CDR2: LGHNA and YSLEER. CDR3: CASSHRRGQNTGELFF. The CDR3 DNA is TGCGCCAGCAGCCATCGGCGGGGGCAGAACACCGGGGAGCTGTTTTTT.

There are a few counts of this clone. The chain has TRBV7-2 and TRBJ1-2; D not resolved. The CDR3 spans 13 residues. V was shortened by 1 base and J by 10 bases, with 13 bases between the two germline ends. Germline V gene data show CDR1 as SGHTA and CDR2 as FQGNSA. The CDR3 protein is CASSLGSSFVYTF. In nucleotides, the CDR3 is TGTGCCAGCAGCTTAGGGTCGTCCTTCGTCTACACCTTC. The complete variable domain, with remaining parts taken from reference TRBV7-2 and TRBJ1-2, reads GAGVSQSPSNKVTEKGKDVELRCDPISGHTALYWYRQSLGQGLEFLIYFQGNSAPDKSGLPSDRFSAERTGGSVSTLTIQRTQQEDSAVYLCASSLGSSFVYTFGSGTRLTVV.

This clone was seen once. This rearrangement joins TRBV7-6 to TRBJ1-1; weak D call: TRBD1 (6 bases). Germline CDR1 is SGHVS and CDR2 is FNYEAQ. With 2 bases removed from V and 10 bases from J, the gap between germline ends came to 17 bases. The CDR3 runs 14 residues. In DNA form, the CDR3 reads TGTGCCAGCAGCTTATCTCGCGGGGGCCTGGGAGCTTTCTTT. This encodes CASSLSRGGLGAFF.

The chain has TRBV28 and TRBJ2-5, with no clear D. This CDR3 has 13 amino acids. Germline CDR1 reads MDHEN; CDR2 reads SYDVKM. The V gene lost 1 base and the J gene lost 5 bases, with 8 bases spanning the gap. CDR3 nucleotides: TGTGCCAGCAGTTTATTAGGTCGCGAGACCCAGTACTTC. It specifies CASSLLGRETQYF.

The chain uses TRBV7-8 and TRBJ1-2; 11 bases fit TRBD1. V shed 5 bases, J shed 4 bases, and the junction held 3 bases outside the gene matches. This CDR3 has 14 residues. Per germline, CDR1 SGHVS and CDR2 FQNEAQ. CDR3 residues: CASSPGTGGYGYTF. The CDR3 DNA is TGTGCCAGCAGCCCCGGGACAGGGGGCTATGGCTACACCTTC.

The chain employs TRBV7-2 and TRBJ1-1; D ambiguous. CDR3 length: 14 amino acids. V gave up 1 base and J gave up 1 base, with 7 bases separating them. Germline V lookup: CDR1 SGHTA, CDR2 FQGNSA. CDR3 DNA: TGTGCCAGCAGCTTAGGACCGGCGAACACTGAAGCTTTCTTT. Protein product: CASSLGPANTEAFF.

The rearrangement uses TRBV27 and TRBJ1-6; TRBD1 agrees at 8 bases. Germline CDR1 and CDR2: MNHEY and SMNVEV (reference sequence). The CDR3 spans 13 residues. The V gene end was trimmed by 5 bases and the J gene end by 9 bases; junction bases not matched to a gene: 3. This chain's CDR3 is CASSGQGGSPLHF. The CDR3 DNA is TGTGCCAGCAGTGGACAGGGCGGTTCACCCCTCCACTTT.

J is TRBJ1-6 and V is TRBV19, with a possible D match to TRBD1 (5 bases). Germline lookup yields CDR1 LNHDA and CDR2 SQIVND (reference sequence). V shed 5 bases and J shed 0 bases, with 17 bases lying between them. CDR3 length: 18 amino acids. The CDR3 nucleotides are TGTGCCAGTAGTTCCCACGGACATCTAAGCTCCTATAATTCACCCCTCCACTTT. This gives the protein CASSSHGHLSSYNSPLHF.

The rearrangement uses TRBV4-1 and TRBJ2-5, with TRBD1 matching 7 bases. The CDR3 has 15 residues. V lost 4 bases to trimming and J lost 1 base; unmatched junction nucleotides: 6. CDR1 and CDR2 from the germline V gene are MGHRA and YSYEKL. The CDR3 is CASSPHGTAQETQYF. For the CDR3, the DNA is TGCGCCAGCAGCCCACACGGGACAGCCCAAGAGACCCAGTACTTC.

The genes are TRBV2 and TRBJ1-2; D is possibly TRBD1 (6 bases). The V gene's germline CDR1 is SNHLY and CDR2 FYNNEI. The germline V and J ends were trimmed by 7 bases and 6 bases, with 12 bases remaining between them. The CDR3 consists of 12 residues. In DNA form, the CDR3 reads TGTGCCAGCATCCTGAACAGGGATGGCTACACCTTC. Its translation is CASILNRDGYTF.

The chain uses TRBV7-6 and TRBJ2-3; D is unresolved. The CDR3 extends over 14 amino acids. Germline CDR1 is SGHVS and CDR2 is FNYEAQ. V lost 5 bases to trimming and J lost 0 bases, with 9 bases between them. CDR3 DNA sequence: TGTGCCAGCAGCCCAAGCATGAGCACAGATACGCAGTATTTT. Protein: CASSPSMSTDTQYF.

This chain connects TRBV11-2 to TRBJ2-5; D possibly corresponds to TRBD2 (6 bases). The germline V and J ends were trimmed by 0 bases and 5 bases, with 7 bases remaining between them. The CDR3 totals 13 residues. The germline V gene has CDR1 SGHAT and CDR2 FQNNGV. CDR3 loop: CASSLDREETQYF. For the CDR3, the DNA is TGTGCCAGCAGCTTAGATCGGGAGGAGACCCAGTACTTC.

The genes are TRBV19 and TRBJ1-1, with no clear D. The CDR3 is 14 amino acids. Looked up from germline, CDR1 is LNHDA and CDR2 is SQIVND (reference sequence). The germline V and J ends were trimmed by 4 bases and 0 bases, with 9 bases remaining between them. CDR3 sequence: CASSKGGMNTEAFF. The CDR3 bases are TGTGCCAGTAGTAAGGGAGGGATGAACACTGAAGCTTTCTTT.

The CDR3 region has the DNA TGTGCGACCAAGGGAGAGGTCGGGAGCGAGCAGTACTTC. Translated, it gives CATKGEVGSEQYF. The chain links TRBV2 to TRBJ2-7; the D gene is possibly TRBD2 (6 bases). In germline, CDR1 is SNHLY, CDR2 FYNNEI. This CDR3 contains 13 residues.